The entry below gives a single T cell receptor (delta chain) sequence along with its context. This sample was included in a study of gamma-delta T cells after stem cell transplantation. Germline assignment: CDR1 GEAIGNYY and CDR2 EKD. The CDR3 extends over 21 amino acids. Trimming took 0 bases from V and 0 from J, leaving 20 bases between them. TCRdb reanalyzed the RT-PCR reads using CATT. Of thousands of delta-chain clones in the sample, 15% to 20% were seen once. This clonotype was obtained from a human donor. It is not recorded whose cells these are; they may come from a transplant donor. What was sequenced was gamma-delta T cells. The chain recombines TRDV2 with TRDJ3, with a weak D call TRDD3 (5 bases). TCRdb leaves out the J gene; it was filled in here by matching the DNA to germline. The CDR3 sequence: CACDTDGTVGSVSWDTRQMFF. CDR3 bases: TGTGCCTGTGACACCGATGGGACTGTGGGATCCGTCTCCTGGGACACCCGACAGATGTTTTTC.